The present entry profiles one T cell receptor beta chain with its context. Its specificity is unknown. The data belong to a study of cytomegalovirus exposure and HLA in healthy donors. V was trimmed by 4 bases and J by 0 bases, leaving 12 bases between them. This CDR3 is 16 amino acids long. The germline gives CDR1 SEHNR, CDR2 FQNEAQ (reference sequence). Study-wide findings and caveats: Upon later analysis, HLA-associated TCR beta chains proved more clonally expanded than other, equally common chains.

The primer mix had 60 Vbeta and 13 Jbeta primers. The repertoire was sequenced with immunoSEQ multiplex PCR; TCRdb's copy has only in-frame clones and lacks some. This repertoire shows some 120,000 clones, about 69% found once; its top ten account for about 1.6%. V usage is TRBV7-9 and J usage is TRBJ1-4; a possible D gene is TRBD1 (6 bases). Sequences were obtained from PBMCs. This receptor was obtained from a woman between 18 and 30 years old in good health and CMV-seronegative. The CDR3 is CASSSRTDPTNEKLFF. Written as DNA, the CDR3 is TGTGCCAGCAGCTCTAGGACAGACCCAACTAATGAAAAACTGTTTTTT.